Listed below are T cell receptor beta chains from one sample, sequenced in a study of blood T cell repertoires in COVID-19. Some clones are missing from TCRdb's copy, which holds only in-frame ones; the method was immunoSEQ multiplex PCR. The repertoire holds 130,000 or so clones, 80% seen once, with more than 15% in the top ten. Sample: peripheral blood. All receptors come from a man aged 60 to 75 with active or convalescent COVID-19. The CDR3 runs from the conserved cysteine through the conserved F or W. The D gene is left open where the match is weak. Not every row has a clone size; where given, it reads once, few, many or a size class.

.	TRBV5-4	TRBJ2-7	.	TGTGCCAGCAGCTTGGGACTCGCGGGGATCTACGAGCAGTACTTC	CASSLGLAGIYEQYF
.	TRBV20-1	TRBJ2-1	TRBD2	TGCAGTGCTAGTCCGGCCGAGCGGGACTCCTACAATGAGCAGTTCTTC	CSASPAERDSYNEQFF
.	TRBV5-8	TRBJ2-3	TRBD1	TGTGCCAGCAGCCCCCGGGACAGGGTCACAGATACGCAGTATTTT	CASSPRDRVTDTQYF
.	TRBV9	TRBJ2-3	.	TGTGCCAGCAGCGTCACCACCCGGGATACGCAGTATTTT	CASSVTTRDTQYF
.	TRBV5-8	TRBJ1-5	.	TGTGCCAGCAGCTCTTATATAGCAACGTTGCAGCCCCAGCATTTT	CASSSYIATLQPQHF
.	TRBV7-3	TRBJ2-1	TRBD2	TGTGCCAGCAGCTTAAGGGCCCTAGCGGGAGGTCAAAATGAGCAGTTCTTC	CASSLRALAGGQNEQFF
.	TRBV7-6	TRBJ2-1	TRBD1	TGTGCCAGCAGCGCGGGACAGGGGGCGTGGGGTGAGCAGTTCTTC	CASSAGQGAWGEQFF
.	TRBV28	TRBJ2-1	TRBD2	TGTGCCAGCAGTGGGGTTAGCGGGAAACAGGACTACAATGAGCAGTTCTTC	CASSGVSGKQDYNEQFF
.	TRBV6-2/TRBV6-3	TRBJ1-1	.	TGTGCCAGCAGTTACTCGATTCAGGGATTGAGGGCTTTCTTT	CASSYSIQGLRAFF
once	TRBV4-3	TRBJ2-3	TRBD2	TGCGCCAGCAGCCAAGGGGGACCGGCTAGCGGGAGACCAGATACGCAGTATTTT	CASSQGGPASGRPDTQYF
.	TRBV11-2	TRBJ1-1	.	TGTGCCAGCAGCTTATCAGGGCCGGGGGACACTGAAGCTTTCTTT	CASSLSGPGDTEAFF
.	TRBV5-1	TRBJ1-2	.	TGCGCCAGCAGCCCGGGACTGGGTTGGGAGTATGGCTACACCTTC	CASSPGLGWEYGYTF
.	TRBV12-1	TRBJ2-3	.	TGTGCCAGCAGCAATAGAACAGGGCGCGTACAGTATTTT	CASSNRTGRVQYF
.	TRBV11-2	TRBJ2-7	.	TGTGCCAGCAGCTCAACAGGGATCACCTACGAGCAGTACTTC	CASSSTGITYEQYF